This passage covers 13 T cell receptor beta chains from one sample sequenced in a study of early T cells in non-severe SARS-CoV-2 infection. MiXCR, run by TCRdb on the 5' RACE reads, gives a single entry per CDR3 protein. The sample holds tens of thousands of distinct CDR3 sequences; less than 15% are singletons and the top ten take about 10%. The sequenced material came from whole blood. These receptors all come from an adult who was a healthcare worker with PCR-confirmed SARS-CoV-2 infection or an uninfected control (not recorded which).

In its sample, this clonotype was seen many times. The chain couples TRBV6-5 to TRBJ2-7, with 10 positions matching TRBD2. CDR1 MNHEY and CDR2 SVGAGI come from the germline V gene. Trimming cost V 6 bases and J 4 bases; bases outside gene matches: 6. The CDR3 covers 14 residues. Written as DNA, the CDR3 is TGTGCCAGCAGCTCCGGGACTAGCGTTTACGAGCAGTACTTC. Its protein product is CASSSGTSVYEQYF.

Many counts were recorded for this clonotype. The chain's CDR3 is CASSQGTGGSPLHF. The CDR3 DNA sequence: TGTGCCAGCAGCCAAGGGACAGGGGGTTCACCCCTCCACTTT. The chain links TRBV3-1 to TRBJ1-6; TRBD1 agrees at 10 bases. This CDR3 comprises 14 residues. J lost 9 bases, V lost 1 base, and 0 bases had no gene match. Germline CDR1 LGHDT, CDR2 YNNKEL (reference sequence).

The sample holds many counts of this clonotype. V and J are TRBV30 and TRBJ1-1; no definite D call. Germline-derived CDR1 and CDR2 are GTSNPN and SVGIG (reference sequence). The V gene lost 0 bases and the J gene lost 1 base, with 9 bases spanning the gap. This CDR3 has 14 amino acids. The CDR3 DNA sequence: TGTGCCTGGAGTGTCGTCCGGCGGAACACTGAAGCTTTCTTT. Residues: CAWSVVRRNTEAFF.

The genes are TRBV12-3 or TRBV12-4 and TRBJ1-1; D uncertain. The CDR3 contains 17 residues. V lost 3 bases and J 0 bases, leaving 17 bases between the germline ends. This CDR3 reads CASSLWSPGVMNTEAFF. In nucleotides, the CDR3 is TGTGCCAGCAGTTTGTGGTCCCCCGGGGTAATGAACACTGAAGCTTTCTTT.

The genes are TRBV20-1 and TRBJ2-2; maybe TRBD2 (6 bases). This CDR3 spans 12 amino acids. Germline V gives CDR1 DFQATT, CDR2 SNEGSKA (reference sequence). Trimming cost V 0 bases and J 7 bases, with 6 bases left between them. The CDR3 sequence: CSARDGSGELFF. DNA for the CDR3: TGCAGTGCTAGAGACGGGAGCGGGGAGCTGTTTTTT.

This chain connects TRBV6-1 to TRBJ2-3, with D perhaps TRBD1 or TRBD2 (6 bases each). This CDR3 contains 15 residues. CDR1 and CDR2 from the germline V gene are MNHNS and SASEGT. The germline V and J ends were trimmed by 4 bases and 4 bases, with 15 bases remaining between them. The DNA for the CDR3 is TGTGCCAGCAGTGGAGGAGGGGGACCCCCAGATACGCAGTATTTT. This sequence encodes CASSGGGGPPDTQYF.

The sample holds a few counts of this clonotype. This rearrangement joins TRBV20-1 to TRBJ2-1; TRBD2 is a possible D gene (6 bases). Trimming removed 5 bases at V and 5 bases at J, with 22 bases between. Looked up from germline, CDR1 is DFQATT and CDR2 is SNEGSKA (reference sequence). This CDR3 is built from 16 residues. CDR3 coding DNA: TGCAGTGCTTCTTTGCTAGCGTTAGGGGACCACAATGAGCAGTTCTTC. Amino acid sequence: CSASLLALGDHNEQFF.

This clonotype was seen ten or more times. This sequence joins TRBV20-1 and TRBJ1-1; D is ambiguous. Deletions cut 4 bases from V and 1 base from J, with 25 bases between. Per germline, CDR1 DFQATT and CDR2 SNEGSKA (reference sequence). The CDR3 is 18 residues long. The CDR3 region has the DNA TGCAGTGCTATCACTTCGTTGTCCCGACGCTCACCGAACACTGAAGCTTTCTTT. It specifies CSAITSLSRRSPNTEAFF.

This clonotype came up many times. The chain combines TRBV2 with TRBJ1-4, with 10 bases fitting TRBD1. J lost 5 bases, V lost 7 bases, and 7 bases had no gene match. The CDR3 has 15 amino acids. Per germline, CDR1 SNHLY and CDR2 FYNNEI. CDR3 sequence: CASTGQGGRNEKLFF. The CDR3 nucleotides are TGTGCCAGCACAGGACAGGGGGGCCGGAATGAAAAACTGTTTTTT. The complete variable domain, with remaining parts taken from reference TRBV2 and TRBJ1-4, reads EPEVTQTPSHQVTQMGQEVILRCVPISNHLYFYWYRQILGQKVEFLVSFYNNEISEKSEIFDDQFSVERPDGSNFTLKIRSTKLEDSAMYFCASTGQGGRNEKLFFGSGTQLSVL.

This clonotype was recorded at least ten times. The V call is TRBV19, the J call TRBJ2-7; possibly TRBD1 for D (6 bases). V was cut by 5 bases and J by 3 bases, with 14 bases left in between. Per germline, CDR1 LNHDA and CDR2 SQIVND (reference sequence). The CDR3 sequence is 14 residues long. CDR3 DNA: TGTGCCAGTAGTGACAGGTCCGCTTACTACGAGCAGTACTTC. It is translated as CASSDRSAYYEQYF.

CDR3 region: CASRRDNSYEQYF. CDR3 in DNA: TGTGCCAGCAGACGGGACAACTCCTACGAGCAGTACTTC. The chain employs TRBV28 and TRBJ2-7; possibly TRBD1 for D (6 bases). CDR1 is MDHEN and CDR2 is SYDVKM in the germline V gene. The CDR3 loop spans 13 amino acids. V lost 6 bases, J lost 0 bases, and 9 bases lay in between.

This clonotype was picked up a small number of times. V and J are TRBV7-9 and TRBJ2-1; D might be TRBD2 (5 bases). Germline V gene data show CDR1 as SEHNR and CDR2 as FQNEAQ (reference sequence). CDR3 size: 14 residues. The ends were cut back, 1 base at V and 6 bases at J, with 10 bases in the middle. In nucleotides, the CDR3 is TGTGCCAGCAGCTTAGAAGGAGGAGGCAATGAGCAGTTCTTC. This gives the protein CASSLEGGGNEQFF.

The CDR3: CASSQGLAGSSYEQYF. The CDR3 DNA sequence: TGTGCCAGCAGCCAGGGACTAGCGGGAAGCTCCTACGAGCAGTACTTC. This rearrangement joins TRBV3-1 to TRBJ2-7; TRBD2 matches at 13 bases. The CDR3 spans 16 residues. CDR1 is LGHDT, CDR2 YNNKEL, per germline (reference sequence). Trimming at V came to 3 bases and at J to 0 bases, leaving 2 bases not matched to a gene.